The clone carrying this T cell receptor beta chain was recorded many times. Its matching antigen is unknown. This sample is drawn from a study of CD8 T cells in ankylosing spondylitis. The study's findings and limits: Made up of eight highly homologous variants, a TCR beta motif appeared characteristic of ankylosing spondylitis blood. In peripheral blood, disease-linked CD8+ clones occurred at relatively low frequencies.

TCRdb recomputed calls from the 5' RACE reads with MiXCR, one row per CDR3 protein. The sample lists 200,000 to 250,000 distinct CDR3 sequences, over 9.5% seen once, with 21% in the top ten. The clonotype was recovered from a male donor with ankylosing spondylitis or in good health (not recorded which). Sequenced material: blood, either unsorted or a sorted T cell fraction (not recorded which).

The CDR3 coding sequence is TGTGCCAGCAATACCGGGACTAGAGGCACAGATACGCAGTATTTT. Protein sequence: CASNTGTRGTDTQYF. The J gene is TRBJ2-3, the V gene TRBV12-3 or TRBV12-4, with TRBD2 matching 8 bases. This CDR3 comprises 15 residues. The trim removed 7 bases at V and 1 base at J, leaving 7 bases unmatched.